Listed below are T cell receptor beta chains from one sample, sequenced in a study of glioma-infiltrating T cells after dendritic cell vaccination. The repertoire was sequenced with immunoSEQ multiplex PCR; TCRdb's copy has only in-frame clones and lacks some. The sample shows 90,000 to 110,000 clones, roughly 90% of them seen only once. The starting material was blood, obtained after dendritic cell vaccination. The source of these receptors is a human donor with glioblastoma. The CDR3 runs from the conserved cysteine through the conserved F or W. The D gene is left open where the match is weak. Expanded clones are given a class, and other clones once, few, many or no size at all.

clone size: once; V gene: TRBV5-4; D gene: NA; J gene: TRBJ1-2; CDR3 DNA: TGTGCCAGCAGCTGGGAAAGGGACTTTGGCTACACCTTC; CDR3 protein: CASSWERDFGYTF
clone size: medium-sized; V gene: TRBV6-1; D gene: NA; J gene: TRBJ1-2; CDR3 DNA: TGTGCCAGCAGTGAAGTTGAGACAGTGGGCTATGGCTACACCTTC; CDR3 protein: CASSEVETVGYGYTF
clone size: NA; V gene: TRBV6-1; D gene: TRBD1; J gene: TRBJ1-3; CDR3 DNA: TGTGCCAGCAGTGGCTTCGGGACAGGGTGGTCTGGAAACACCATATATTTT; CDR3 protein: CASSGFGTGWSGNTIYF
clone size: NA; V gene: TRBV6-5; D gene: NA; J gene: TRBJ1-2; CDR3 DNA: TGTGCCAGCAGTTCTTCCCAAGGGGGGGGTGGCTATGGCTACACCTTC; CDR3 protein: CASSSSQGGGGYGYTF
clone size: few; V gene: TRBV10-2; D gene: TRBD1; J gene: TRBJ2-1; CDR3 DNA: TGCGCCAGCAGTGACCGGGACAGGGTAGGGAATGAGCAGTTCTTC; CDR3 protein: CASSDRDRVGNEQFF
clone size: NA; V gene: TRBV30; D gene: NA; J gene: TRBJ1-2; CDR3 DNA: TGTGCCTGGAGTGTACGGGGTAACCCTAACTATGGCTACACCTTC; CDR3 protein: CAWSVRGNPNYGYTF
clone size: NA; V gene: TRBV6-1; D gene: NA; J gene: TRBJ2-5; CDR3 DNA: TGTGCCAGCAAAGCCGAGGAGACCCAGTACTTC; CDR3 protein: CASKAEETQYF
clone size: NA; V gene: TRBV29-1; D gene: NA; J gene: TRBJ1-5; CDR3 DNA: TGCAGCGTCCAGGGGAGTCACAATCAGCCCCAGCATTTT; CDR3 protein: CSVQGSHNQPQHF
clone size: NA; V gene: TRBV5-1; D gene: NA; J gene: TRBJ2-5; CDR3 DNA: TGCGCCAGCAGCCCCGGGAGCAACCAAGAGACCCAGTACTTC; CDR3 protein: CASSPGSNQETQYF
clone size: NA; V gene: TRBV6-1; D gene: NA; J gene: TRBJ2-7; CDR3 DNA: TGTGCCAGCATTCTCGCTTTGGGGCCAACCTACGAGCAGTACTTC; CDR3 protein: CASILALGPTYEQYF
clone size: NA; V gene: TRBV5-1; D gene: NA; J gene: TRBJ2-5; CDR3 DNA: TGCGCCAGCAGCTTGGGTCTAGCGCGAGGGGTTCAAGAGACCCAGTACTTC; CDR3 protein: CASSLGLARGVQETQYF
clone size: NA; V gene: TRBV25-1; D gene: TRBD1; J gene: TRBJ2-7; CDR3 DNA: TGTGCCAGCAGTGGAAAACAGGGGGCGCGTTCCGGAGAGCAGTACTTC; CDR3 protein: CASSGKQGARSGEQYF
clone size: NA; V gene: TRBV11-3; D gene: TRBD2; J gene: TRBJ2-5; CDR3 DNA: TGTGCCAGCAGCCTAGGACTAGGAGAGACCCAGTACTTC; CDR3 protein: CASSLGLGETQYF
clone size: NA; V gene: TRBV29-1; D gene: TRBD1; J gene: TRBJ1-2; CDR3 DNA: TGCAGCGTTGGACTACAGGGGCAGGGCTACACCTTC; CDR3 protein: CSVGLQGQGYTF
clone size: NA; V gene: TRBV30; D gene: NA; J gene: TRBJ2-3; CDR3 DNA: TGTGCCTGGAGTGTAGGGGGGGGCACAGATACGCAGTATTTT; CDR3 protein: CAWSVGGGTDTQYF
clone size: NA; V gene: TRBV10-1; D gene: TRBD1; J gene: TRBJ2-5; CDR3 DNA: TGCGCCAGCAGGCCGGACAGGATGGGGACCCAGTACTTC; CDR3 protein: CASRPDRMGTQYF
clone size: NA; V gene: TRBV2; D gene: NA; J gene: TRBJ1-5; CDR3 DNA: TGTGCCAGCAGCCGACAGGGCAATCAGCCCCAGCATTTT; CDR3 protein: CASSRQGNQPQHF
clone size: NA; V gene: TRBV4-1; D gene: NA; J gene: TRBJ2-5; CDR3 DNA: TGCGCCAGCAGCCAAGATGCGGGGAGGGGGTACCAAGAGACCCAGTACTTC; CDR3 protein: CASSQDAGRGYQETQYF
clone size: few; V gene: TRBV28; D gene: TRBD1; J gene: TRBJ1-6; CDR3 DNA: TGTGCCAGCAGTTCACGCGACAGGGCAGCTTCACCCCTCCACTTT; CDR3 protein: CASSSRDRAASPLHF
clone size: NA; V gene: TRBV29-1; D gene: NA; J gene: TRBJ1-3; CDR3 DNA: TGCAGCGTTGCGGAGAGCTCTGGAAACACCATATATTTT; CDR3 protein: CSVAESSGNTIYF
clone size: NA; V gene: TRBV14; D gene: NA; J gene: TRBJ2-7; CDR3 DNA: TGTGCCAGCAGCCAAGGTTCTGTCTACGAGCAGTACTTC; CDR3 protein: CASSQGSVYEQYF
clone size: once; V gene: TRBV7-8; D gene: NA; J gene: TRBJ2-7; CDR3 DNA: TGTGCCAGCAGCCCAGGGCCTTCCTACGAGCAGTACTTC; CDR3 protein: CASSPGPSYEQYF
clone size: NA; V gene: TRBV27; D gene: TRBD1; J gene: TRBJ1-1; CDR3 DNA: TGTGCCAGCAGTATAACGGGACAGGTCCACACTGAAGCTTTCTTT; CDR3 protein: CASSITGQVHTEAFF
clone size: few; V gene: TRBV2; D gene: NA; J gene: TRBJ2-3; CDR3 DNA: TGTGCCAGCACCCTCCTGGAGGGGTATCGCACAGATACGCAGTATTTT; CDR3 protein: CASTLLEGYRTDTQYF
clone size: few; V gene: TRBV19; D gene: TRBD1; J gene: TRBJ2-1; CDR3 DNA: TGTGCCAGTAGTATCGGACAGGGGGCTTGGAATGAGCAGTTCTTC; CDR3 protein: CASSIGQGAWNEQFF
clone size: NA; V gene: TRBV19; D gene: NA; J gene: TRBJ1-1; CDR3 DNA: TGTGCCAGTACCCAGCACCCGAGGCCGGGTGGCGGGGGCGGGGGGGCTTTCTTT; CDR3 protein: CASTQHPRPGGGGGGAFF
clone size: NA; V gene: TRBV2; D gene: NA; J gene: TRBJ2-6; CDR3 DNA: TGTGCCACCCCTTCCGGGAAGCCTTTTGGGGCCAACGTCCTGACTTTC; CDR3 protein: CATPSGKPFGANVLTF
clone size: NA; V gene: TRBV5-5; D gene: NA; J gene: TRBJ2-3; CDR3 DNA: TGTGCCAGCAGCTTGGATGGCAGGGCCACAGATACGCAGTATTTT; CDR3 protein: CASSLDGRATDTQYF
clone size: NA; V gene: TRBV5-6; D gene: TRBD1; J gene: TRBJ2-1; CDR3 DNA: TGTGCCAGCAGCTCGACAGGGGGCCCCAATGAGCAGTTCTTC; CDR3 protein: CASSSTGGPNEQFF
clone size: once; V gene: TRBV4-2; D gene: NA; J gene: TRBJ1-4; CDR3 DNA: TGTGCCAGCAGCCAGGAGAGGTTAGGAAATAATGAAAAACTGTTTTTT; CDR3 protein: CASSQERLGNNEKLFF
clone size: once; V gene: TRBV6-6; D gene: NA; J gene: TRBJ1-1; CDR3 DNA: TGTGCCAGCAGGCCCGGGACTAAGGCTGAAGCTTTCTTT; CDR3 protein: CASRPGTKAEAFF
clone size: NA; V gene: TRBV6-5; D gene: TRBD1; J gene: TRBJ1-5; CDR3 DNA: TGTGCCAGCAGCTCCACAGGGGGAGGAAATCAGCCCCAGCATTTT; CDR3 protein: CASSSTGGGNQPQHF